The rows below give T cell receptor beta chains drawn from one sample of a study of blood T cell repertoires in COVID-19. Repertoires were generated with immunoSEQ multiplex PCR, while TCRdb's copy carries only in-frame clones and drops some. The sample includes some 280,000 clones, around 81% seen only once; the top ten take less than 4.5%. The sequenced material came from peripheral blood. These receptors all stem from a woman aged 45-60 years with active or convalescent COVID-19. CDR3s include the opening cysteine and the closing phenylalanine or tryptophan. A D gene is named only where the DNA matches it firmly. Only some rows state a clone size, as once, few, many or a class for expanded clones.

CDR3: CATRETFGNTIYF; DNA: TGCGCCACCAGAGAGACTTTTGGAAACACCATATATTTT; D: .; V: TRBV4-1; size: .; J: TRBJ1-3
CDR3: CASRIAGISYEQYF; DNA: TGTGCCAGCAGAATAGCGGGGATCTCCTACGAGCAGTACTTC; D: TRBD2; V: TRBV2; size: few; J: TRBJ2-7
CDR3: CASSASDRLLTEAFF; DNA: TGTGCCAGCAGCGCGTCAGACAGACTCCTCACTGAAGCTTTCTTT; D: .; V: TRBV9; size: .; J: TRBJ1-1
CDR3: CASSLVVRASGYNEQFF; DNA: TGTGCCAGCAGCTTAGTGGTTAGGGCTAGCGGGTACAATGAGCAGTTCTTC; D: TRBD2; V: TRBV7-9; size: .; J: TRBJ2-1
CDR3: CASSLASGQETQYF; DNA: TGCGCCAGCAGCTTGGCTAGCGGGCAAGAGACCCAGTACTTC; D: TRBD2; V: TRBV5-1; size: .; J: TRBJ2-5
CDR3: CASRRTGTNTGELFF; DNA: TGCGCCAGCAGAAGGACAGGCACGAACACCGGGGAGCTGTTTTTT; D: TRBD1; V: TRBV5-1; size: once; J: TRBJ2-2
CDR3: CASSYRTSGIGTYEQYF; DNA: TGTGCCAGCAGCTACCGGACTAGCGGGATAGGCACCTACGAGCAGTACTTC; D: TRBD2; V: TRBV27; size: .; J: TRBJ2-7
CDR3: CASSPGTGRSYEQYF; DNA: TGTGCCAGCTCACCTGGGACAGGAAGATCCTACGAGCAGTACTTC; D: TRBD1; V: TRBV18; size: .; J: TRBJ2-7
CDR3: CASSSKTSGRAGTGELFF; DNA: TGTGCCAGCAGCTCCAAAACTAGCGGGAGGGCCGGGACCGGGGAGCTGTTTTTT; D: TRBD2; V: TRBV7-3; size: .; J: TRBJ2-2
CDR3: CASSYSGVDQPQHF; DNA: TGCGCCAGCAGCTATTCAGGGGTGGATCAGCCCCAGCATTTT; D: .; V: TRBV5-1; size: .; J: TRBJ1-5
CDR3: CASSFSDEQFF; DNA: TGTGCCAGCAGTTTTAGCGATGAGCAGTTCTTC; D: .; V: TRBV12-3/TRBV12-4; size: .; J: TRBJ2-1
CDR3: CASSVGGGHTEAFF; DNA: TGTGCCAGCAGCGTAGGAGGAGGGCACACTGAAGCTTTCTTT; D: .; V: TRBV9; size: .; J: TRBJ1-1
CDR3: CASSPLAVSEQFF; DNA: TGTGCCAGCTCACCACTGGCAGTCTCTGAGCAGTTCTTC; D: .; V: TRBV18; size: .; J: TRBJ2-1
CDR3: CAWSMTGRTDTQYF; DNA: TGTGCCTGGAGTATGACAGGGCGCACAGATACGCAGTATTTT; D: TRBD1; V: TRBV30; size: .; J: TRBJ2-3
CDR3: CASRLPDRGLGNYGYTF; DNA: TGTGCAAGTCGCTTACCGGACAGGGGGCTGGGGAACTATGGCTACACCTTC; D: .; V: TRBV12-2; size: .; J: TRBJ1-2
CDR3: CASSYSTGNNSPLHF; DNA: TGTGCCAGCAGTTACTCGACAGGCAATAATTCACCCCTCCACTTT; D: .; V: TRBV6-5; size: .; J: TRBJ1-6
CDR3: CASSLGRGRGYEQYF; DNA: TGTGCCAGCAGCTTGGGGAGGGGACGGGGCTACGAGCAGTACTTC; D: .; V: TRBV5-8; size: .; J: TRBJ2-7
CDR3: CASSSVETQYF; DNA: TGTGCCAGCAGTTCTGTAGAGACCCAGTACTTC; D: .; V: TRBV28; size: .; J: TRBJ2-5
CDR3: CASSLGGGLGEQYF; DNA: TGTGCCAGCAGCTTAGGTGGCGGGCTGGGTGAGCAGTACTTC; D: .; V: TRBV7-2; size: once; J: TRBJ2-7
CDR3: CASSGRTDRTLFF; DNA: TGTGCCAGCAGTGGTCGAACGGACAGGACACTGTTTTTT; D: TRBD1; V: TRBV2; size: .; J: TRBJ1-4